What follows is one T cell receptor (delta chain) and its context. This clone came up a few times. Its antigen is unknown. This may come from a read error, since a much larger clone is one base off. The source of the sample is a study of gamma-delta T cells after stem cell transplantation (TCRdb year 2016). Libraries were constructed by RT-PCR. Sequencing was performed on an Illumina MiSeq. The public reads were reprocessed by TCRdb using CATT, and rows of matching DNA were later combined. The table for this sample lists 2,000 to 2,500 delta-chain clones; 3% to 3.5% of them were counted only once. The ten largest clones represent around a fifth of the sample. The sample was gamma-delta T cells. The receptor was derived from a human donor. It is not recorded whose cells these are; they may come from a transplant donor.

This receptor has the CDR3 CACDTLGASFLGTTDKLIF. The DNA sequence is given as TGTGCCTGTGACACACTGGGGGCCTCTTTTTTGGGGACCACCGATAAACTCATCTTT. This sequence uses TRDV2 and TRDJ1, with 8 bases in between that match TRDD3. From V the trimming removes 1 base and from J it removes 1 base, while the gene matches leave 16 bases of the junction unaccounted for. CDR1 GEAIGNYY and CDR2 EKD are derived from the germline V gene. Reading from cysteine to phenylalanine, the CDR3 counts 19 amino acids. Of the read, only the CDR3 DNA is kept; its 57 bases are in frame from base 1.